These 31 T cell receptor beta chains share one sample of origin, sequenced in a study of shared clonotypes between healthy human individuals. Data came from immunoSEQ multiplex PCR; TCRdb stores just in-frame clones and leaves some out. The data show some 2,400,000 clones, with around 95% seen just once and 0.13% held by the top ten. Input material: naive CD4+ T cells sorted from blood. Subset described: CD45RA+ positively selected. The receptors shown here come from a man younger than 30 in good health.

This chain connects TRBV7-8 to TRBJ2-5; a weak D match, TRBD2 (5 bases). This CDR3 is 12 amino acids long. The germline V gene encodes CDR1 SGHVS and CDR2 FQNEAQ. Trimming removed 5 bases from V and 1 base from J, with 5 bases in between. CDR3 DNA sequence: TGTGCCAGCAGCCGGGGCCAAGAGACCCAGTACTTC. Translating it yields CASSRGQETQYF.

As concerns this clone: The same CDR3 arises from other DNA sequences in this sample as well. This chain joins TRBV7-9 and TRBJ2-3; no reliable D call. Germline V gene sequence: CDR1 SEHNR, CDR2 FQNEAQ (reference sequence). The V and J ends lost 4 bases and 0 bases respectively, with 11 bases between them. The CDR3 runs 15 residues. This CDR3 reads CASSSTGGSTDTQYF. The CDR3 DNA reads TGTGCCAGCAGCTCCACCGGTGGGAGCACAGATACGCAGTATTTT.

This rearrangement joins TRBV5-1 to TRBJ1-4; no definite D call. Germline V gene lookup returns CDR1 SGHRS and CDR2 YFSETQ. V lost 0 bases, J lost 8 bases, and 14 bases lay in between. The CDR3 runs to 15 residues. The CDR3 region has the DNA TGCGCCAGCAGCTTGGGGGTAGGGTTGGAGGAAAAACTGTTTTTT. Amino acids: CASSLGVGLEEKLFF.

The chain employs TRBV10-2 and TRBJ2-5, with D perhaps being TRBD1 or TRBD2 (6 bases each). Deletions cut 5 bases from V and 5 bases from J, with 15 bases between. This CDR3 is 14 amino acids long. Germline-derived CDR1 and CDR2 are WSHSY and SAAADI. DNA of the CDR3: TGCGCCAGCAGTTTTCGGGGGCAAGGGGAGACCCAGTACTTC. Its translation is CASSFRGQGETQYF.

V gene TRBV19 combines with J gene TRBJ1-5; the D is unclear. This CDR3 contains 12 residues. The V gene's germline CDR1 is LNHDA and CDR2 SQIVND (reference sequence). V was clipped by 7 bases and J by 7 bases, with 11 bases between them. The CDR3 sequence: CASKGFGQPQHF. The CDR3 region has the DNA TGTGCCAGTAAGGGCTTCGGCCAGCCCCAGCATTTT.

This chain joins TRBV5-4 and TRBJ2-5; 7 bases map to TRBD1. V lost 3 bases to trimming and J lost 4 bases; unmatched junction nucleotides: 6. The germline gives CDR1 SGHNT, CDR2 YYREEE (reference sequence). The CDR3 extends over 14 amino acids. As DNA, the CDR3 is TGTGCCAGCAGCTCCATGACAGGGCCAGAGACCCAGTACTTC. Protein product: CASSSMTGPETQYF.

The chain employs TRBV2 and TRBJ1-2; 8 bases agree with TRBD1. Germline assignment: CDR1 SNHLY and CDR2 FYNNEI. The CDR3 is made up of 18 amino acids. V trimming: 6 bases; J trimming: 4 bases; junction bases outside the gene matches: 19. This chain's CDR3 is CASRLIAQGASSLYGYTF. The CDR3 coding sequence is TGTGCCAGCAGATTGATCGCGCAGGGGGCGTCCAGCCTCTATGGCTACACCTTC.

In DNA, the CDR3 is TGTGCCAGCAGCTCAATACAGGGTTTCATTGGAACAGATACGCAGTATTTT. The encoded protein is CASSSIQGFIGTDTQYF. The J gene is TRBJ2-3, the V gene TRBV11-2, with D perhaps matching TRBD1 (6 bases). Trimming removed 4 bases at V and 3 bases at J, with 20 bases between. From germline, CDR1 is SGHAT and CDR2 FQNNGV. The CDR3 length is 17 residues. Full variable domain (missing parts from reference TRBV11-2 and TRBJ2-3): EAGVAQSPRYKIIEKRQSVAFWCNPISGHATLYWYQQILGQGPKLLIQFQNNGVVDDSQLPKDRFSAERLKGVDSTLKIQPAKLEDSAVYLCASSSIQGFIGTDTQYFGPGTRLTVL.

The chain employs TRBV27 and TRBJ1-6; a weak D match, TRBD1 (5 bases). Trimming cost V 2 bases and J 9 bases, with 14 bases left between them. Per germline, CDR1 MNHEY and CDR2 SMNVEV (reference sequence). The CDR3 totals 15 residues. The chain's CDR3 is CASSLEGLSGSPLHF. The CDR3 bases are TGTGCCAGCAGTTTAGAGGGACTGTCTGGTTCACCCCTCCACTTT.

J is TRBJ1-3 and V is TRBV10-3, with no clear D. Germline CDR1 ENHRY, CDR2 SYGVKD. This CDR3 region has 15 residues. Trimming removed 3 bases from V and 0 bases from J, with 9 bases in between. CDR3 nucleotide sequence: TGTGCCATCAGTGATACATTCGTCTCTGGAAACACCATATATTTT. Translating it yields CAISDTFVSGNTIYF.

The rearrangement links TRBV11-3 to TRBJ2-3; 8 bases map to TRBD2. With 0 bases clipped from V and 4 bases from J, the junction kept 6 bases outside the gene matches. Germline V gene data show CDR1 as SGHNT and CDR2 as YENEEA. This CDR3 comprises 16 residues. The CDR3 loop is CASSLEAGAGSDTQYF. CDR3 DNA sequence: TGTGCCAGCAGCTTAGAAGCGGGAGCGGGGTCAGATACGCAGTATTTT.

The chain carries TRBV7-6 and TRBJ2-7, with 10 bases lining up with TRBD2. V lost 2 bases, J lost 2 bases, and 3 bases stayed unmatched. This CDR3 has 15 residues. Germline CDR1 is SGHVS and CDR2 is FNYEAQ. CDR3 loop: CASSLIAGGTYEQYF. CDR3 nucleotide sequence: TGTGCCAGCAGCTTAATAGCGGGAGGTACCTACGAGCAGTACTTC.

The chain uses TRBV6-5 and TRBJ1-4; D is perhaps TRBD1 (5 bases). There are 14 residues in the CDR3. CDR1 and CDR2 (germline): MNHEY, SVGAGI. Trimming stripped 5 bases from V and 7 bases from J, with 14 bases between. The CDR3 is CASSQQAFPEKLFF. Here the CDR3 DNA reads TGTGCCAGCAGTCAACAGGCCTTTCCTGAAAAACTGTTTTTT.

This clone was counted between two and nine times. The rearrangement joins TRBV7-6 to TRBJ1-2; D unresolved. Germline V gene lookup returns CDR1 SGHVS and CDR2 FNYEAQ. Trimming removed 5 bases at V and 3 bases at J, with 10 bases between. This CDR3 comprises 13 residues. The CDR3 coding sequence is TGTGCCAGCAGCCGGGGTTTTGACTATGGCTACACCTTC. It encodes CASSRGFDYGYTF. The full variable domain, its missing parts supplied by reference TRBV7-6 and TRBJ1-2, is GAGVSQSPRYKVTKRGQDVALRCDPISGHVSLYWYRQALGQGPEFLTYFNYEAQQDKSGLPNDRFSAERPEGSISTLTIQRTEQRDSAMYRCASSRGFDYGYTFGSGTRLTVV.

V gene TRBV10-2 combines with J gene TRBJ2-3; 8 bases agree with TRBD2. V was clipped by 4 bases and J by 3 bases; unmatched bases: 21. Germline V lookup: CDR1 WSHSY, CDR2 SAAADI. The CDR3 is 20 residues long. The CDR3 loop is CASSGPVRSGRARGTDTQYF. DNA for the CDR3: TGCGCCAGCAGTGGCCCGGTTCGGTCCGGGAGGGCCCGAGGAACAGATACGCAGTATTTT.

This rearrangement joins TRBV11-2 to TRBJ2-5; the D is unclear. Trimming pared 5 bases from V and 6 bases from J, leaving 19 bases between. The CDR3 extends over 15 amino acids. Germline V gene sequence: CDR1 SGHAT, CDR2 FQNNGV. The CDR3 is CASSPPSNIAKTQYF. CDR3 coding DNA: TGTGCCAGCAGCCCCCCCTCCAATATCGCGAAGACCCAGTACTTC.

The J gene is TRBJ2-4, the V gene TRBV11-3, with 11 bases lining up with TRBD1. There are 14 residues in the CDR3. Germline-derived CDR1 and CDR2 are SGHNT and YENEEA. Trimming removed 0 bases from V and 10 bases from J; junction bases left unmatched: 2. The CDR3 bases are TGTGCCAGCAGCTTAGATGGGACAGGGGGTATTCAGTACTTC. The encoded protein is CASSLDGTGGIQYF.

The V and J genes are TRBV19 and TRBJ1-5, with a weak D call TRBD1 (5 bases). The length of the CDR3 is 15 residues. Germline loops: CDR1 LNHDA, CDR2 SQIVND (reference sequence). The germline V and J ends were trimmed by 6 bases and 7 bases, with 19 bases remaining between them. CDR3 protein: CASRLGGSVGQPQHF. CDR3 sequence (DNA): TGTGCCAGTAGGCTCGGGGGGTCCGTGGGGCAGCCCCAGCATTTT. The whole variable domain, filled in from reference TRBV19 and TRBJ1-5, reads DGGITQSPKYLFRKEGQNVTLSCEQNLNHDAMYWYRQDPGQGLRLIYYSQIVNDFQKGDIAEGYSVSREKKESFPLTVTSAQKNPTAFYLCASRLGGSVGQPQHFGDGTRLSIL.

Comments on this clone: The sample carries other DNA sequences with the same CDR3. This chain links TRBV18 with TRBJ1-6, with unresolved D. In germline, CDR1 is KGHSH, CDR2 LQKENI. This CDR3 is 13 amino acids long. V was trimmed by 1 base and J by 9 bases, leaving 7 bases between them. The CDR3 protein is CASSPQGGSPLHF. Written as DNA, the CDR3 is TGTGCCAGCTCACCACAGGGTGGTTCACCCCTCCACTTT.

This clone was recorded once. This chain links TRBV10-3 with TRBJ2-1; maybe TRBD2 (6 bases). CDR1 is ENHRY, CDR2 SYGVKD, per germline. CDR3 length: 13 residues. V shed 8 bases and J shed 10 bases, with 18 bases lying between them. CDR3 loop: CAIGDAPREEQFF. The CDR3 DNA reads TGTGCCATCGGGGACGCGCCCCGGGAGGAGCAGTTCTTC.

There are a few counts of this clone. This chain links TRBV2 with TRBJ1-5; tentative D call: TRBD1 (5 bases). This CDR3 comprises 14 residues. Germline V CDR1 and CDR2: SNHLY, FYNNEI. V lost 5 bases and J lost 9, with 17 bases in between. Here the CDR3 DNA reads TGTGCCAGCAGTCGTGACAGTCTCAGCCCGCCCCAGCATTTT. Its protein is CASSRDSLSPPQHF.

This chain's CDR3 is CASSSPLPKTQYF. The CDR3 nucleotides read TGTGCCAGCAGCTCACCACTGCCGAAGACCCAGTACTTC. The chain couples TRBV5-8 to TRBJ2-5; no firm D call. This CDR3 contains 13 residues. Germline CDR1 SGHTS, CDR2 YDEGEE. V lost 3 bases and J 6 bases, leaving 12 bases between the germline ends.

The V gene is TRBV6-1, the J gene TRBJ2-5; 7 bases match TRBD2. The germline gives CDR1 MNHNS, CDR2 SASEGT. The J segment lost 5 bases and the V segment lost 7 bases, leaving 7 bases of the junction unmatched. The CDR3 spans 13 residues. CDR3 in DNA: TGTGCCAGCACTCGCCCCGGGGGGGAGACCCAGTACTTC. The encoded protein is CASTRPGGETQYF.

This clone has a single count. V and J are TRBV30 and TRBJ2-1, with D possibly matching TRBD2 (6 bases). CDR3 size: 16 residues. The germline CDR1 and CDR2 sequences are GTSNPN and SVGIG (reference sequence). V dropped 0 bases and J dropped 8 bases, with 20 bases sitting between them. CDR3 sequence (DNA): TGTGCCTGGAGTGTAATGGTAGCGGAGCCAACATATGAGCAGTTCTTC. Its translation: CAWSVMVAEPTYEQFF.

CDR3 in amino acids: CASSSASVREKLFF. CDR3 DNA: TGTGCCAGCAGTTCCGCCAGTGTTAGGGAAAAACTGTTTTTT. This sequence joins TRBV27 and TRBJ1-4; the D is unclear. The CDR3 runs 14 residues. Trimming removed 4 bases at V and 8 bases at J, with 14 bases between. Germline CDR1 MNHEY, CDR2 SMNVEV (reference sequence).

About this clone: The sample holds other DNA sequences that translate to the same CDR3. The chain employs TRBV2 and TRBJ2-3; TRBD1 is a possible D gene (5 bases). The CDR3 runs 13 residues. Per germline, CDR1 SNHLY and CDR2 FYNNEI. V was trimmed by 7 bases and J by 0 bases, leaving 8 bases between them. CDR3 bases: TGTGCCAGCACCAGGGTTAGCACAGATACGCAGTATTTT. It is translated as CASTRVSTDTQYF.

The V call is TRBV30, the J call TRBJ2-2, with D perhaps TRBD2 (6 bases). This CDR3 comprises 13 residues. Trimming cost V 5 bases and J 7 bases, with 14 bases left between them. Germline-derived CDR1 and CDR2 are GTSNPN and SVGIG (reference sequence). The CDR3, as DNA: TGTGCCTGGTCGCCTAGCGCCCACGGGGAGCTGTTTTTT. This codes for CAWSPSAHGELFF.

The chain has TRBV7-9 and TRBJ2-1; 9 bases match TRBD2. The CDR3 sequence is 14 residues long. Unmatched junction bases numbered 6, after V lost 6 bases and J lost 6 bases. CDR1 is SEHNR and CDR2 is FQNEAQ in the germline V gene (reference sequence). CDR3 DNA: TGTGCCAGCAGTCGTAGCGGGGGAGGCAATGAGCAGTTCTTC. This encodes CASSRSGGGNEQFF.

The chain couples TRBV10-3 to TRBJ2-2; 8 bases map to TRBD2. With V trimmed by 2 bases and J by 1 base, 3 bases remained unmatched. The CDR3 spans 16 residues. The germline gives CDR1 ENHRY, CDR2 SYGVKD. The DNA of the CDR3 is TGTGCCATCAGTGAGCTCAGCGGGGGGAACACCGGGGAGCTGTTTTTT. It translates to CAISELSGGNTGELFF.

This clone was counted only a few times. CDR3 region: CASSLEGYETQYF. The CDR3 DNA reads as TGCGCCAGCAGCTTGGAGGGCTACGAGACCCAGTACTTC. This chain links TRBV5-1 with TRBJ2-5; D uncertain. Germline values: CDR1 SGHRS, CDR2 YFSETQ. The CDR3 has 13 amino acids. Trimming left V 0 bases short and J 5 bases short, with 8 bases between.

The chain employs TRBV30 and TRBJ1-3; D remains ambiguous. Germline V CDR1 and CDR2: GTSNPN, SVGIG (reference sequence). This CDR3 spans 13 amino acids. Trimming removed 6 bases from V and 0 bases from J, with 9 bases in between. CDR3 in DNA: TGTGCCTGCGACTTAATCTCTGGAAACACCATATATTTT. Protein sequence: CACDLISGNTIYF.